Below are 25 T cell receptor beta chains sequenced from a single sample in a study of blood T cell repertoires in COVID-19. Sequencing used immunoSEQ multiplex PCR; TCRdb keeps in-frame clones, though not all of them. The sample includes approximately 240,000 clones, around nine tenths of them seen just once. The sample consisted of peripheral blood. The source of these receptors is a middle-aged woman who had recovered from COVID-19.

This sequence joins TRBV7-9 and TRBJ2-3, with 8 bases identical to TRBD2. V shed 4 bases and J 3 bases; nucleotides not matched to a gene: 9. The CDR3 loop spans 16 amino acids. CDR1 SEHNR and CDR2 FQNEAQ come from the germline V gene (reference sequence). CDR3 sequence: CASSWGSGGGTDTQYF. The CDR3 coding sequence is TGTGCCAGCAGCTGGGGCTCTGGCGGGGGGACAGATACGCAGTATTTT.

This chain links TRBV4-3 with TRBJ1-3; tentatively, D is TRBD1 (5 bases). With 3 bases removed from V and 0 bases from J, the gap between germline ends came to 18 bases. The V gene's germline CDR1 is LGHNA and CDR2 YSLEER. The CDR3 runs to 18 residues. CDR3 DNA sequence: TGCGCCAGCAGCCACGACGGTAGTTACAGGAGCTCTGGAAACACCATATATTTT. Amino acid sequence: CASSHDGSYRSSGNTIYF.

This clone was seen a handful of times. The chain couples TRBV7-2 to TRBJ2-3; 7 positions match TRBD2. This CDR3 comprises 15 residues. V lost 5 bases and J lost 4; bases outside the gene matches: 9. The germline gives CDR1 SGHTA, CDR2 FQGNSA. The CDR3 protein is CASSPRDYRPDTQYF. CDR3 sequence (DNA): TGTGCCAGCAGCCCACGGGACTACCGGCCAGATACGCAGTATTTT.

The chain is built from TRBV5-1 and TRBJ2-7, with 9 positions matching TRBD1. The CDR3 is 15 amino acids. Germline V gene data show CDR1 as SGHRS and CDR2 as YFSETQ. V was pared by 0 bases and J by 4 bases, with 5 bases of the junction left unmatched. The CDR3 DNA follows: TGCGCCAGCAGCTTGGCCACGACAGGGGGGTACGAGCAGTACTTC. Its protein product is CASSLATTGGYEQYF.

The V and J genes are TRBV19 and TRBJ1-1; 9 nucleotides align to TRBD1. Germline V lookup: CDR1 LNHDA, CDR2 SQIVND (reference sequence). This CDR3 is 13 amino acids long. The V segment lost 6 bases and the J segment 6 bases; nucleotides outside the gene matches: 5. The CDR3 is CASRDRGIPEAFF. DNA of the CDR3: TGTGCCAGTAGGGACAGGGGAATCCCTGAAGCTTTCTTT.

The genes are TRBV11-3 and TRBJ2-7, with 8 bases that match TRBD2. V shed 7 bases, J shed 3 bases, and the junction held 11 bases outside the gene matches. Germline V gene lookup returns CDR1 SGHNT and CDR2 YENEEA. This CDR3 is 15 amino acids long. The CDR3 protein is CASKLNSGTFYEQYF. The CDR3 nucleotides read TGTGCCAGCAAATTAAATAGCGGGACCTTCTACGAGCAGTACTTC. The full variable domain, rest sourced from reference TRBV11-3 and TRBJ2-7, is EAGVVQSPRYKIIEKKQPVAFWCNPISGHNTLYWYLQNLGQGPELLIRYENEEAVDDSQLPKDRFSAERLKGVDSTLKIQPAELGDSAVYLCASKLNSGTFYEQYFGPGTRLTVT.

J is TRBJ1-5 and V is TRBV3-1 (or the pseudogene TRBV3-2); D perhaps matches TRBD1 (5 bases). Germline CDR1 is LGHDT and CDR2 is YNNKEL (reference sequence). The V gene lost 3 bases and the J gene lost 3 bases, with 12 bases spanning the gap. This CDR3 spans 15 amino acids. In DNA, the CDR3 is TGTGCCAGCAGCCACCGAGGGGAGGCCAATCAGCCCCAGCATTTT. This codes for CASSHRGEANQPQHF.

The rearrangement links TRBV10-3 to TRBJ1-3; a possible D gene is TRBD1 (5 bases). The germline V gene has CDR1 ENHRY and CDR2 SYGVKD. The CDR3 runs 15 residues. Trimming removed 6 bases from V and 3 bases from J, with 15 bases in between. The CDR3 is CAISRPLTVGNTIYF. The CDR3 DNA reads TGTGCCATCAGCCGTCCTTTGACAGTTGGAAACACCATATATTTT.

In DNA form, the CDR3 reads TGTGCCAGCAGCTTGTTAGTACTAGCGGGAGATGAGCAGTTCTTC. This translates into CASSLLVLAGDEQFF. The chain combines TRBV5-5 with TRBJ2-1; 11 nucleotides align to TRBD2. This CDR3 has 15 residues. The V gene end was trimmed by 1 base and the J gene end by 8 bases; junction bases not matched to a gene: 5. CDR1 is SGHKS, CDR2 YYEKEE, per germline (reference sequence).

This chain joins TRBV30 and TRBJ2-7, with 7 bases matching TRBD2. Germline V gene sequence: CDR1 GTSNPN, CDR2 SVGIG (reference sequence). The CDR3 has 15 amino acids. The V gene end was trimmed by 2 bases and the J gene end by 2 bases; junction bases not matched to a gene: 9. CDR3 amino acids: CAWSSRASGTYEQYF. In nucleotides, the CDR3 is TGTGCCTGGAGTTCCCGGGCTAGCGGAACCTACGAGCAGTACTTC.

The V gene is TRBV7-2, the J gene TRBJ1-3; D is possibly TRBD1 (6 bases). This CDR3 comprises 16 residues. V gave up 4 bases and J gave up 0 bases, with 13 bases separating them. The germline V gene encodes CDR1 SGHTA and CDR2 FQGNSA. CDR3 bases: TGTGCCAGCAGCTGGGGGGGGCGGACCTCTGGAAACACCATATATTTT. Its protein product is CASSWGGRTSGNTIYF. Full variable domain (outside the CDR3, taken from reference TRBV7-2 and TRBJ1-3): GAGVSQSPSNKVTEKGKDVELRCDPISGHTALYWYRQSLGQGLEFLIYFQGNSAPDKSGLPSDRFSAERTGGSVSTLTIQRTQQEDSAVYLCASSWGGRTSGNTIYFGEGSWLTVV.

This clone was picked up a small number of times. DNA for the CDR3: TGCGCCAGCAGTGAGATCTACAGGGGGCCTAACTATGGCTACACCTTC. Protein sequence: CASSEIYRGPNYGYTF. V gene TRBV10-1 combines with J gene TRBJ1-2; 9 bases are shared with TRBD1. Germline lookup yields CDR1 WNHNN and CDR2 SYGVQD (reference sequence). The CDR3 sequence is 16 residues long. Unmatched junction bases numbered 4, after V lost 2 bases and J lost 0 bases.

This clone was detected once. The chain couples TRBV30 to TRBJ2-4, with D possibly TRBD1 on 6 matching bases. Germline-derived CDR1 and CDR2 are GTSNPN and SVGIG (reference sequence). This CDR3 region has 14 residues. The ends were cut back, 2 bases at V and 5 bases at J, with 13 bases in the middle. The CDR3 nucleotides read TGTGCCTGGAGTCCCACAGGGCTCGAAAACATTCAGTACTTC. The encoded protein is CAWSPTGLENIQYF.

The V gene is TRBV28, the J gene TRBJ1-4, with D possibly TRBD1 on 6 matching bases. This CDR3 comprises 14 residues. V lost 5 bases and J lost 6, with 13 bases in between. Germline V gives CDR1 MDHEN, CDR2 SYDVKM. CDR3 sequence: CASSAGTWDEKLFF. In nucleotides, the CDR3 is TGTGCCAGCAGTGCCGGGACATGGGATGAAAAACTGTTTTTT.

This chain joins TRBV21-1 and TRBJ2-1; TRBD2, the D gene given by the table, was not confirmed from the DNA. TRBV21-1 is deemed a pseudogene. CDR3 length: 20 amino acids. This chain's CDR3 is CASSNSSFVSSGSSYNEQFF. CDR3 nucleotide sequence: TGTGCCAGCAGCAATTCTTCTTTCGTGTCTAGCGGCAGCTCCTACAATGAGCAGTTCTTC.

This sequence joins TRBV5-1 and TRBJ2-3; 9 nucleotides align to TRBD1. The CDR3 has 16 residues. CDR1 is SGHRS and CDR2 is YFSETQ in the germline V gene. The junction had 9 bases not matched to a gene; V was cut back by 4 bases and J by 3 bases. DNA for the CDR3: TGCGCCAGCAGCCCGGGGGGACAGGGTAAGACAGATACGCAGTATTTT. Encoded protein: CASSPGGQGKTDTQYF.

The J gene is TRBJ1-5, the V gene TRBV30, with a tentative D call TRBD1 (6 bases). With 1 base removed from V and 2 bases from J, the gap between germline ends came to 6 bases. Per the germline V gene, CDR1 is GTSNPN and CDR2 is SVGIG (reference sequence). This CDR3 has 13 amino acids. As DNA, the CDR3 is TGTGCCTGGAGTGGGACAGGCAATCAGCCCCAGCATTTT. Encoded protein: CAWSGTGNQPQHF.

The chain carries TRBV6-5 and TRBJ1-2, with a weak D call TRBD1 (6 bases). This CDR3 comprises 14 residues. Germline-derived CDR1 and CDR2 are MNHEY and SVGAGI. V dropped 6 bases and J dropped 6 bases, with 17 bases sitting between them. CDR3 sequence (DNA): TGTGCCAGCAGACCGGTTTATACAGGGCATGGCTACACCTTC. Protein: CASRPVYTGHGYTF.

The chain employs TRBV19 and TRBJ2-6; D remains unclear. The germline gives CDR1 LNHDA, CDR2 SQIVND (reference sequence). The CDR3 extends over 16 amino acids. V lost 3 bases, J lost 0 bases, and 9 bases lay in between. This CDR3 is CASSMGSSSGANVLTF. As DNA, the CDR3 is TGTGCCAGTAGTATGGGCTCAAGCTCTGGGGCCAACGTCCTGACTTTC.

The V call is TRBV19, the J call TRBJ2-2, with a possible D match to TRBD1 (5 bases). V shed 9 bases and J shed 0 bases, with 11 bases lying between them. The germline V gene encodes CDR1 LNHDA and CDR2 SQIVND (reference sequence). This CDR3 comprises 14 residues. The CDR3 nucleotides are TGTGCCAGCCAGGGCCTTTCGAACACCGGGGAGCTGTTTTTT. Translation: CASQGLSNTGELFF.

The CDR3: CASSYSRERGFYEQYF. CDR3 nucleotide sequence: TGTGCCAGCAGTTACTCGAGAGAGAGGGGGTTCTACGAGCAGTACTTC. V usage is TRBV6-2 or TRBV6-3 and J usage is TRBJ2-7; possible D gene TRBD1, 6 bases. Between the trimmed V and J ends, which lost 0 bases and 3 bases, there was a span of 15 bases. From germline, CDR1 is MNHEY and CDR2 SVGEGT. The CDR3 is 16 amino acids.

J is TRBJ2-1 and V is TRBV24-1; 7 nucleotides line up with TRBD1. The CDR3 is 13 amino acids. From germline, CDR1 is KGHDR and CDR2 SFDVKD. After removal of 9 bases from V and 5 bases from J, the junction contained 6 bases not matched to a gene. As DNA, the CDR3 is TGTGCCACCGAGGGACAGCGAAACAATGAGCAGTTCTTC. Protein: CATEGQRNNEQFF.

The CDR3 DNA follows: TGTGCCAGCAGTGACCGTCACACTAATAGCTACACCTTC. This encodes CASSDRHTNSYTF. V is TRBV2 and J is TRBJ1-2; no definite D call. V was shortened by 3 bases and J by 9 bases, with 14 bases between the two germline ends. Germline CDR1 is SNHLY and CDR2 is FYNNEI. The CDR3 covers 13 residues.

The V and J genes are TRBV4-2 and TRBJ1-2; D gene uncertain. Between the trimmed V and J ends, which lost 3 bases and 4 bases, there was a span of 21 bases. Germline-derived CDR1 and CDR2 are LGHNA and YNFKEQ. The CDR3 length is 17 residues. The CDR3 coding sequence is TGTGCCAGCAGCCACACCCCCGGGAGGTCGGGAAGCTATGGCTACACCTTC. This codes for CASSHTPGRSGSYGYTF.

This chain connects TRBV19 to TRBJ1-2, with 8 nucleotides matching TRBD1. J gave up 4 bases and V 5 bases, and 9 bases lay outside the gene matches. The germline V gene has CDR1 LNHDA and CDR2 SQIVND (reference sequence). CDR3 length: 15 amino acids. CDR3 sequence (DNA): TGTGCCAGTAGTGCGCAGGGGGCGCAGGGCTATGGCTACACCTTC. Residues: CASSAQGAQGYGYTF.